What follows are 14 T cell receptor beta chains derived from one specimen sequenced in a study of T cell responses to AZD1222 COVID-19 vaccine. Generated by immunoSEQ multiplex PCR, the TCRdb table keeps only in-frame clones and is missing some. The table lists around 150,000 clones, under 95% of them singletons. The sample in question was peripheral blood, obtained on day 0 of MenACWY control vaccination. The receptors were sampled from an adult in good health.

V gene TRBV9 combines with J gene TRBJ2-3; 8 bases line up with TRBD2. The V gene's germline CDR1 is SGDLS and CDR2 YYNGEE. The CDR3 has 15 amino acids. Trimming cost V 4 bases and J 3 bases; bases outside gene matches: 7. This chain's CDR3 is CASSLPGGRTDTQYF. The CDR3 nucleotides read TGTGCCAGCAGCCTCCCGGGAGGGCGGACAGATACGCAGTATTTT.

In its sample, this clone was seen a few times. The chain combines TRBV2 with TRBJ2-4, with 10 bases aligning to TRBD1. The CDR3 covers 15 residues. The V segment lost 6 bases and the J segment 7 bases; nucleotides outside the gene matches: 9. Germline V gives CDR1 SNHLY, CDR2 FYNNEI. CDR3 amino acids: CASRTGTGASNIQYF. The CDR3, as DNA: TGTGCCAGCAGAACCGGGACAGGGGCGTCGAACATTCAGTACTTC.

The chain employs TRBV30 and TRBJ1-2; D is uncertain. Between the trimmed V and J ends, which lost 4 bases and 5 bases, there was a span of 17 bases. Germline loops: CDR1 GTSNPN, CDR2 SVGIG (reference sequence). The CDR3 covers 14 residues. CDR3 amino acids: CAWNPPGSYYGYTF. CDR3 bases: TGTGCCTGGAATCCCCCTGGCAGTTATTATGGCTACACCTTC.

The chain employs TRBV11-2 and TRBJ1-4; TRBD1 is a possible D gene (5 bases). Germline CDR1 SGHAT, CDR2 FQNNGV. The germline V and J ends were trimmed by 2 bases and 3 bases, with 10 bases remaining between them. The CDR3 runs 15 residues. CDR3 sequence reads: CASSLSGGANEKLFF. The CDR3 DNA reads as TGTGCCAGCAGCTTAAGCGGGGGTGCTAATGAAAAACTGTTTTTT.

This clone was seen a few times. This chain connects TRBV7-3 to TRBJ1-2, with TRBD1 matching 8 bases. CDR1 and CDR2 (germline): SGHTA, FQGTGA. The V gene end was trimmed by 5 bases and the J gene end by 4 bases; junction bases not matched to a gene: 3. CDR3 length equals 13 residues. The CDR3 reads CASSPDRGYGYTF. In nucleotides, the CDR3 is TGTGCCAGCAGCCCCGACAGGGGCTATGGCTACACCTTC.

J is TRBJ1-2 and V is TRBV19, with a weak D call TRBD1 (5 bases). V shed 4 bases and J shed 7 bases, with 16 bases lying between them. Germline CDR1 and CDR2: LNHDA and SQIVND (reference sequence). The CDR3 length is 14 residues. The CDR3 here is CASSTLIDSFGYTF. The CDR3 DNA follows: TGTGCCAGTAGTACTTTGATCGACAGCTTTGGCTACACCTTC.

The chain joins TRBV6-2 or TRBV6-3 to TRBJ1-1; D is ambiguous. Trimming removed 0 bases from V and 1 base from J, with 9 bases in between. The germline V gene encodes CDR1 MNHEY and CDR2 SVGEGT. This CDR3 is built from 15 residues. The CDR3 sequence is CASSYSGLANTEAFF. The CDR3 DNA reads TGTGCCAGCAGTTACTCGGGCCTTGCGAACACTGAAGCTTTCTTT.

The V gene is TRBV19, the J gene TRBJ2-3; D is undetermined. From germline, CDR1 is LNHDA and CDR2 SQIVND (reference sequence). CDR3 length: 15 amino acids. V gave up 4 bases and J gave up 5 bases, with 16 bases separating them. DNA of the CDR3: TGTGCCAGTAGTACCACCCCACTCGGTAGAGATACGCAGTATTTT. Its protein is CASSTTPLGRDTQYF.

In regard to this clone: At one boundary the junction diverges from the germline segment, which might be a read error. The CDR3: CGGRPGSGGQGYAF. The DNA for the CDR3 is TGTGGGGGCAGGCCCGGTTCAGGGGGTCAAGGCTACGCCTTC. V gene TRBV2 combines with J gene TRBJ1-2, with TRBD1 identical over 7 bases. CDR1 and CDR2 from the germline V gene are SNHLY and FYNNEI. This CDR3 region has 14 residues.

The V call is TRBV9, the J call TRBJ2-1; D is unclear. In germline, CDR1 is SGDLS, CDR2 YYNGEE. This CDR3 comprises 13 residues. V was pared by 4 bases and J by 9 bases, with 14 bases between. CDR3 sequence: CASSPPGRAEQFF. The CDR3 DNA follows: TGTGCCAGCAGCCCCCCAGGAAGGGCTGAGCAGTTCTTC. Filled out from reference TRBV9 and TRBJ2-1, the complete variable domain reads DSGVTQTPKHLITATGQRVTLRCSPRSGDLSVYWYQQSLDQGLQFLIQYYNGEERAKGNILERFSAQQFPDLHSELNLSSLELGDSALYFCASSPPGRAEQFFGPGTRLTVL.

The chain couples TRBV7-9 to TRBJ2-5; weak D call: TRBD1 (6 bases). There are 15 residues in the CDR3. The V gene lost 4 bases and the J gene lost 3 bases, with 15 bases spanning the gap. From germline, CDR1 is SEHNR and CDR2 FQNEAQ (reference sequence). The CDR3 reads CASSSWGQGKETQYF. The CDR3 nucleotides read TGTGCCAGCAGCTCATGGGGGCAGGGGAAAGAGACCCAGTACTTC.

The chain couples TRBV9 to TRBJ1-2, with a possible D match to TRBD1 (5 bases). V was shortened by 1 base and J by 3 bases, with 13 bases between the two germline ends. This CDR3 has 15 amino acids. Germline CDR1 is SGDLS and CDR2 is YYNGEE. As DNA, the CDR3 is TGTGCCAGCAGCGTAAATGAACAGGCATACTATGGCTACACCTTC. Its protein product is CASSVNEQAYYGYTF.

The chain couples TRBV3-1 (or the pseudogene TRBV3-2) to TRBJ2-5, with a possible D match to TRBD2 (5 bases). There are 13 residues in the CDR3. Germline V gives CDR1 LGHDT, CDR2 YNNKEL (reference sequence). V was shortened by 1 base and J by 8 bases, with 11 bases between the two germline ends. The CDR3 DNA reads TGTGCCAGCAGCCAAGTTACTCGGGAAACCCAGTACTTC. Translation: CASSQVTRETQYF.

The V call is TRBV7-3, the J call TRBJ1-3; D gene unclear. The V end was cut by 3 bases, the J end by 4 bases, with 16 bases between. Germline V lookup: CDR1 SGHTA, CDR2 FQGTGA. The CDR3 covers 16 residues. In DNA, the CDR3 is TGTGCCAGCAGCTTTGGGCCTCCTTCCCCCGGAAACACCATATATTTT. Translation gives CASSFGPPSPGNTIYF.